This TCR beta chain was sequenced for a study of blood T cell repertoires in COVID-19. For the study at large: T cells, B-cell-depleted T cells, or PBMCs provided the cDNA or gDNA that served as material.

The germline CDR1 and CDR2 sequences are MGHRA and YSYEKL. The CDR3 extends over 17 amino acids. Trimming cost V 5 bases and J 7 bases, with 24 bases left between them. Per the original data handling: Amplification of reference gene primers provided the estimated nucleated cell counts. This table comes from immunoSEQ multiplex PCR, and its TCRdb copy is limited to in-frame clones, with some not included. The D gene and trimming were derived from the DNA, and the V and J assignments and clone size from that table. The sample gives about 60,000 clones, 90% of which show up once; around 14% is in the top ten.

The specimen was peripheral blood. This sequence joins TRBV4-1 and TRBJ2-1, with D maybe TRBD1 (6 bases). This TCR was sampled from a human donor with active COVID-19. The donor label of this sample is uncertain. CDR3 residues: CASSALTGTISTNEQFF. DNA for the CDR3: TGCGCCAGCAGCGCACTTACAGGGACAATAAGCACAAATGAGCAGTTCTTC.